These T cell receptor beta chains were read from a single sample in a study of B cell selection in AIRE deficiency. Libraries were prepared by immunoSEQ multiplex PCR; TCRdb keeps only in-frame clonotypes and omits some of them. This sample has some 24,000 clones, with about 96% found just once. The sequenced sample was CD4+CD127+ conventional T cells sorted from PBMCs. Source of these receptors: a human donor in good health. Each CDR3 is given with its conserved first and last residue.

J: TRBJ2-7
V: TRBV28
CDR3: CASSLLTGGYEQYF

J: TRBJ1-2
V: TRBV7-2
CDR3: CASSRTINGKTYGYTF

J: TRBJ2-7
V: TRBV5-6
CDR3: CASSFFQGASYEQYF

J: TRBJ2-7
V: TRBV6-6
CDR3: CASSRGTSQGQYF

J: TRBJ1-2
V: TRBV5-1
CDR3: CASREDPADYGYTF

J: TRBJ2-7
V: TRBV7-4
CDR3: CASSVGGGHGQYF

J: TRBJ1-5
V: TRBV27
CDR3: CASRDSRGNQPQHF

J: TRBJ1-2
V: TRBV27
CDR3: CASSLQGQGYYGYTF

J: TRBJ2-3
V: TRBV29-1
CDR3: CSVDGLAGGTDTQYF

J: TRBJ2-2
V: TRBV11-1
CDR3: CASSSFGQGLNTGELFF

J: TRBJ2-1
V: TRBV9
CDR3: CASSVGAGGNYFSEQFF

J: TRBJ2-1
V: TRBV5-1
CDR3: CASSFVGGSYNEQFF

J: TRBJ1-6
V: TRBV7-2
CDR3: CASSRQGTFNSPLHF

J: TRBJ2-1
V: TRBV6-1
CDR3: CASSAQTDEQFF

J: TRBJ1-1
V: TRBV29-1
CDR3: CSGGGTGWTEAFF

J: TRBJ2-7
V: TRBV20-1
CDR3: CSSRGRHEQYF

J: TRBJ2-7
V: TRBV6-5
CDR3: CASSYSHQGYYEQYF

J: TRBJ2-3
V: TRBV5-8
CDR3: CASSLPPGLAGGDTQYF

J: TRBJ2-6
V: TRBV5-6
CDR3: CASSLNDVRVKPGANVLTF

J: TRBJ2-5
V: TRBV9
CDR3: CASSVGGQETQYF

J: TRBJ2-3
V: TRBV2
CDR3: CASSPGTSGRRYF

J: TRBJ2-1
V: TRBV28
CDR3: CASSQGGQGSDEQFF

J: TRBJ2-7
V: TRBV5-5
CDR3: CASSLREGQGYEQYF

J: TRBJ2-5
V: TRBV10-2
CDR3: CASTHGLAGVETQYF

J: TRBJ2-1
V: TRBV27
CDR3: CASSHTSGRAGNEQFF

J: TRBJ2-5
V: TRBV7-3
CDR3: CASSLDREETQYF

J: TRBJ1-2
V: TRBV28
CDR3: CANADRDHGYTF

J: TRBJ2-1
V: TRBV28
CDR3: CASKADRRVYNEQFF

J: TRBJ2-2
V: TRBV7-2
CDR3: CASSYTSGRNGELFF

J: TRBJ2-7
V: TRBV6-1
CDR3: CASSELQATYEQYF

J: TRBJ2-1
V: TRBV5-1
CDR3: CASSYGDRVGEQFF

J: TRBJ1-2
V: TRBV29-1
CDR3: CSVGTGPDSGYTF

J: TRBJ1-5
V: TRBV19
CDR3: CASMGGQGSRPQHF

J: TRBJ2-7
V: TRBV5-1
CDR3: CASSRTSGIGNEQYF

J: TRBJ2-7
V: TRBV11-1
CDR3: CASSFTPAQGRGEQYF

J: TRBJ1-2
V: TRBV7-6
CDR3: CASSSSSGYNYGYTF

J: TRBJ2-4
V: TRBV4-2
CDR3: CASSHWTSGSDDKNIQYF

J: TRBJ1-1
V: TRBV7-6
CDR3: CASSDGQLEAFF

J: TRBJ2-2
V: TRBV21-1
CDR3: CASIGQGELFF

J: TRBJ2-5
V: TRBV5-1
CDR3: CASSSGTDVQETQYF

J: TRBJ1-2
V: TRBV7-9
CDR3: CASSLRETDGYTF

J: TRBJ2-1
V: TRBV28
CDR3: CASSFLGRSSYNEQFF

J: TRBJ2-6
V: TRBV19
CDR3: CASTQGWSSGRTGANVLTF

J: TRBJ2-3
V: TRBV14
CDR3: CASGTSGTDTQYF

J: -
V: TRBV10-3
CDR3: CAISGGLAGGGSYEQYF

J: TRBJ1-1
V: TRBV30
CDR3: CAWREDSATEAFF

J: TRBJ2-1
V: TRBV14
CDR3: CASSQENLRGYNEQFF